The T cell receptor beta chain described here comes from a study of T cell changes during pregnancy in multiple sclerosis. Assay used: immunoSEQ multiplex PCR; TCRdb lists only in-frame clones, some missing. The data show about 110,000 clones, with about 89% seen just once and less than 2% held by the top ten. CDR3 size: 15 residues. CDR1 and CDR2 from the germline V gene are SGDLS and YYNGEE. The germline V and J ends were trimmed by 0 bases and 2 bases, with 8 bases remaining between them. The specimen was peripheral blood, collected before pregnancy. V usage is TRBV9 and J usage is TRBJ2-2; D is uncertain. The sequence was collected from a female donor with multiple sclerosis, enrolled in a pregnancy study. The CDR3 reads CASSVVSTNTGELFF. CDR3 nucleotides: TGTGCCAGCAGCGTAGTTTCCACTAACACCGGGGAGCTGTTTTTT.